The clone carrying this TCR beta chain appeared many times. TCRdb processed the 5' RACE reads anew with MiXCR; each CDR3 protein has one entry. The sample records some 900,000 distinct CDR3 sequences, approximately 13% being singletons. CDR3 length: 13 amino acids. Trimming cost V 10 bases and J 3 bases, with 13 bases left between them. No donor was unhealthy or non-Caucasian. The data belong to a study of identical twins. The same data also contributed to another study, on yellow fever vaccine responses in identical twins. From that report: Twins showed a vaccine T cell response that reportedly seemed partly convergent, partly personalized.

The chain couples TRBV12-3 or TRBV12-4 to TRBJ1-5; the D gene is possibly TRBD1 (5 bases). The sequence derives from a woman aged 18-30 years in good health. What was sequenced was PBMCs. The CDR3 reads CATGGAANQPQHF. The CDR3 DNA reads TGTGCCACAGGTGGGGCCGCCAATCAGCCCCAGCATTTT.